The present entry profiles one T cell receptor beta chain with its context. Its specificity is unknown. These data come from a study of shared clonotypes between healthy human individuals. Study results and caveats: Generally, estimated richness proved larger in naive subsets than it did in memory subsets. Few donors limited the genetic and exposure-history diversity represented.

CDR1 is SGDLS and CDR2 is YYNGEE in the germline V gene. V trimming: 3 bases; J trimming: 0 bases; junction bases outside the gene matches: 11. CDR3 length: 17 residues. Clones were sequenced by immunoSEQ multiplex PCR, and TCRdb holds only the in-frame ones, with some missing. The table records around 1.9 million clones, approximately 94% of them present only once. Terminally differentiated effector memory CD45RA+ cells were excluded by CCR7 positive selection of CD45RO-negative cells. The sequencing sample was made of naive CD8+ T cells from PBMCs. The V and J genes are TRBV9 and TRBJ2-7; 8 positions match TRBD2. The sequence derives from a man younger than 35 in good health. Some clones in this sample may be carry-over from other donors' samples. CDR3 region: CASSAGAGGQNSYEQYF. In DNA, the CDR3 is TGTGCCAGCAGCGCGGGGGCGGGAGGCCAAAACTCCTACGAGCAGTACTTC.